Listed below are T cell receptor beta chains from one sample, sequenced in a study of blood T cell repertoires in COVID-19. This table comes from immunoSEQ multiplex PCR, and its TCRdb copy is limited to in-frame clones, with some not included. Seen here are 30,000 to 50,000 clones, 75% to 90% observed once, and the top ten hold roughly 15%. The specimen sequenced was peripheral blood. The source of these receptors is a man aged 45-65 years with active or convalescent COVID-19. Both conserved end residues are part of each CDR3. D genes are given only for firm matches. Size tells how often a clone was seen (once, few, many) or the class of an expanded clone, and some rows leave it out.

size	V	D	J	CDR3	DNA
.	TRBV6-4	TRBD1	TRBJ2-3	CASSKTTGGTDTQYF	TGTGCCAGCAGTAAGACGACAGGGGGAACAGATACGCAGTATTTT
.	TRBV30	.	TRBJ1-4	CAWSHGGRSNEKLFF	TGTGCCTGGAGTCATGGGGGGAGGTCTAATGAAAAACTGTTTTTT
.	TRBV2	TRBD1	TRBJ2-7	CASSEAGQEYF	TGTGCCAGCAGTGAAGCAGGACAGGAGTACTTC
.	TRBV12-3/TRBV12-4	TRBD1	TRBJ1-1	CASSRGRGAFF	TGTGCCAGCAGTAGGGGGCGCGGAGCTTTCTTT
.	TRBV6-5	.	TRBJ2-7	CASSYYGGIYEQYF	TGTGCCAGCAGTTACTACGGAGGGATCTACGAGCAGTACTTC
.	TRBV18	TRBD1	TRBJ1-2	CASSPRRGQDLNYGYTF	TGTGCCAGCTCACCACGTAGGGGGCAAGACCTTAACTATGGCTACACCTTC
.	TRBV19	.	TRBJ2-6	CASSIVQTGANVLTF	TGTGCCAGTAGTATAGTCCAGACTGGGGCCAACGTCCTGACTTTC
.	TRBV7-8	.	TRBJ1-1	CASSLGYGANTEAFF	TGTGCCAGCAGCTTAGGGTATGGGGCGAACACTGAAGCTTTCTTT
.	TRBV9	.	TRBJ1-1	CASSVAAGNMNTEAFF	TGTGCCAGCAGCGTAGCGGCAGGAAATATGAACACTGAAGCTTTCTTT
.	TRBV10-3	.	TRBJ2-2	CAISIYREGTGELFF	TGTGCCATCAGTATCTACAGGGAGGGCACCGGGGAGCTGTTTTTT
.	TRBV24-1	.	TRBJ1-2	CATSDLQEVNYGYTF	TGTGCCACCAGTGATTTGCAAGAGGTGAACTATGGCTACACCTTC
.	TRBV6-1	TRBD1	TRBJ1-5	CASSEGQSLPQHF	TGTGCCAGCAGTGAGGGACAGAGTCTGCCCCAGCATTTT
.	TRBV4-2	.	TRBJ2-5	CASSQPGLEEETQYF	TGTGCCAGCAGCCAACCGGGACTCGAGGAGGAGACCCAGTACTTC
.	TRBV6-1	TRBD2	TRBJ2-1	CASSEAKTSSPSGGQSEQFF	TGTGCCAGCAGTGAGGCTAAGACTTCCTCCCCCAGCGGGGGGCAGAGTGAGCAGTTCTTC
few	TRBV7-2	.	TRBJ1-2	CASSPPGGGKYGYTF	TGTGCCAGCAGCCCCCCGGGGGGGGGAAAATATGGCTACACCTTC
.	TRBV15	TRBD1	TRBJ2-5	CATSGRTGLQETQYF	TGTGCCACCAGCGGAAGGACAGGCCTCCAAGAGACCCAGTACTTC
few	TRBV7-8	TRBD1	TRBJ2-5	CASSFLLGQRQETQYF	TGTGCCAGCAGCTTTCTCTTGGGACAGAGACAAGAGACCCAGTACTTC
few	TRBV6-1	.	TRBJ2-2	CASSDFEGDTGELFF	TGTGCCAGCAGTGATTTCGAAGGGGACACCGGGGAGCTGTTTTTT
.	TRBV6-6	TRBD2	TRBJ2-5	CASRPGGQETQYF	TGTGCCAGCAGGCCGGGGGGACAAGAGACCCAGTACTTC
.	TRBV15	TRBD1	TRBJ1-4	CATSVPTGGQDREKLFF	TGTGCCACCAGCGTTCCCACCGGGGGACAGGATCGTGAAAAACTGTTTTTT
.	TRBV15	TRBD1	TRBJ1-6	CATSRDDRGDSPLHF	TGTGCCACCAGCAGAGATGACAGGGGGGATTCACCCCTCCACTTT
.	TRBV7-3	TRBD1	TRBJ1-2	CASSVGGTANYGYTF	TGTGCCAGCAGCGTTGGAGGGACAGCGAACTATGGCTACACCTTC
few	TRBV7-9	.	TRBJ1-1	CASSGEEQGAEAFF	TGTGCCAGCAGCGGGGAAGAACAGGGAGCTGAAGCTTTCTTT
few	TRBV4-2	.	TRBJ2-5	CASSQEWQRGTQYF	TGTGCCAGCAGCCAAGAATGGCAGCGTGGGACCCAGTACTTC
.	TRBV6-5	.	TRBJ1-4	CASTHLRGGSEKLFF	TGTGCCAGCACCCATTTGAGGGGGGGTAGTGAAAAACTGTTTTTT
.	TRBV6-2/TRBV6-3	TRBD1	TRBJ1-2	CASSYSGTALYGYTF	TGTGCCAGCAGTTACTCGGGGACAGCGCTCTATGGCTACACCTTC
.	TRBV11-2	TRBD2	TRBJ2-7	CASSQGSGLAYEQYF	TGTGCCAGCAGCCAGGGTAGCGGGTTGGCCTACGAGCAGTACTTC
.	TRBV19	TRBD1	TRBJ1-6	CATRQGTQYNSPLHF	TGTGCCACTCGACAGGGGACCCAGTATAATTCACCCCTCCACTTT
once	TRBV27	.	TRBJ2-3	CASRTGRGDTQYF	TGTGCCAGCAGAACAGGGAGAGGAGATACGCAGTATTTT